This T cell receptor (beta chain) comes out of a study of beta chain features in type 1 diabetes. Study-wide findings and caveats: PCR might favor shorter templates, equally in patients and controls. Type 1 diabetes patients had VDJ junctions that carried fewer insertions and more deletions. Cells carrying high TCR expression could end up over-represented when cDNA is sequenced.

Germline loops: CDR1 SGHNT, CDR2 YYREEE (reference sequence). This CDR3 contains 15 residues. The V end was cut by 4 bases, the J end by 0 bases, with 13 bases between. Over 95% purity was reached by all sorted populations. Worth noting for this clone: Its antigen is still unknown.

Expressed TCRB transcripts were sequenced because the isolated RNA had all been reverse transcribed beforehand. Only in-frame clones appear in the TCRdb table, and some are missing; sequencing was by immunoSEQ multiplex PCR. This sample carries fewer than 400,000 clones, around 8% of them seen once, and the ten largest clones take 0.44%. The sequenced sample consisted of central memory CD4+ T cells from blood. This TCR derives from a woman under 30 in good health. V and J are TRBV5-4 and TRBJ1-2; no clear D. CDR3 sequence: CASSTPTQSNYGYTF. CDR3 nucleotides: TGTGCCAGCAGCACCCCGACACAATCTAACTATGGCTACACCTTC.